The clone carrying this T cell receptor beta chain appeared many times. What it recognizes is unknown. The CDR3 sequence is 13 residues long. The V and J ends lost 5 bases and 5 bases respectively, with 15 bases between them. Germline lookup yields CDR1 DFQATT and CDR2 SNEGSKA (reference sequence). This entry comes from a study of CD8 T cells in ankylosing spondylitis. For TCR beta, libraries came from quantitative 5'-RACE with molecular barcodes. TCRdb re-analysed the 5' RACE reads in MiXCR, keeping a single row per CDR3 protein. The table shows about 210,000 distinct CDR3 sequences, with about 7% occurring only once. Study-level points and caveats: Disease-linked clones bore a CD8+ phenotype, appearing relatively rarely in peripheral blood. Roughly 8 highly homologous variants formed a TCR beta motif that appeared characteristic of ankylosing spondylitis blood. Significant enrichment of disease-linked clones was reportedly seen in matched ankylosing spondylitis synovial fluid.

This clonotype originated in a male donor with ankylosing spondylitis. Sequenced: blood, either unsorted or a sorted T cell fraction (not recorded which). This chain links TRBV20-1 with TRBJ2-5; D not certain. Here the CDR3 reads CSASVPVGETQYF. The CDR3 DNA reads TGCAGTGCTTCGGTACCCGTCGGGGAGACCCAGTACTTC.